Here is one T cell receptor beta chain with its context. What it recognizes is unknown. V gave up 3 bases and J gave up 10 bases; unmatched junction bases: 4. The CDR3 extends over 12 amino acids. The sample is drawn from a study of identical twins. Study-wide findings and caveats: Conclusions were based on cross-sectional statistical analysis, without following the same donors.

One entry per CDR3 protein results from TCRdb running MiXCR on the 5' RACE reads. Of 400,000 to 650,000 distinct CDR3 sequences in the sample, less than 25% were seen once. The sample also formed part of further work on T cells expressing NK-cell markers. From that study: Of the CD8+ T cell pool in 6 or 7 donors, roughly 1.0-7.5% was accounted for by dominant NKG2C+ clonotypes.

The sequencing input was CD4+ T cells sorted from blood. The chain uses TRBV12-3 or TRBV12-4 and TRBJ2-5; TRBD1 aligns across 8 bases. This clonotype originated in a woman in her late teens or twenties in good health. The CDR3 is CASSFQGAGQYF. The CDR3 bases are TGTGCCAGCAGTTTCCAGGGGGCTGGCCAGTACTTC.